These T cell receptor beta chains were read from a single sample in a study of CD8 T cells in ankylosing spondylitis. MiXCR, applied by TCRdb to the 5' RACE reads, yields one record per CDR3 protein. The sample lists a few hundred thousand distinct CDR3 sequences, roughly 8% occurring once. Source material: blood, either unsorted or a sorted T cell fraction (not recorded which). These receptors came from a male donor with ankylosing spondylitis. The CDR3 runs from the conserved cysteine through the conserved F or W. D genes are given only for firm matches. Rows may omit the clone size; those that give it use once, few, many or a size class.

CDR3 protein: CASSLVVRRDPYNEQFF; CDR3 DNA: TGCGCCAGCAGCTTGGTCGTCCGGAGGGATCCCTACAATGAGCAGTTCTTC; V gene: TRBV5-1; D gene: .; clone size: .; J gene: TRBJ2-1
CDR3 protein: CASSVDRELEAFF; CDR3 DNA: TGTGCCAGTAGTGTCGACAGGGAACTAGAAGCTTTCTTT; V gene: TRBV19; D gene: TRBD1; clone size: few; J gene: TRBJ1-1
CDR3 protein: CASSDRRISTNEKLFF; CDR3 DNA: TGTGCCAGCAGCGACCGGAGGATTTCAACTAATGAAAAACTGTTTTTT; V gene: TRBV7-9; D gene: .; clone size: few; J gene: TRBJ1-4
CDR3 protein: CARRDRGVQETQYF; CDR3 DNA: TGTGCCAGGCGGGACAGGGGAGTCCAAGAGACCCAGTACTTC; V gene: TRBV28; D gene: TRBD1; clone size: few; J gene: TRBJ2-5
CDR3 protein: CASSLSSGLAGFNEQFF; CDR3 DNA: TGTGCCAGCAGTTTATCTTCGGGACTAGCGGGTTTCAATGAGCAGTTCTTC; V gene: TRBV27; D gene: TRBD2; clone size: many; J gene: TRBJ2-1
CDR3 protein: CASSGAGGPETQYF; CDR3 DNA: TGTGCCAGCAGTGGAGCGGGAGGGCCGGAGACCCAGTACTTC; V gene: TRBV2; D gene: TRBD2; clone size: many; J gene: TRBJ2-5
CDR3 protein: CSEQGQGVSTDTQYF; CDR3 DNA: TGCAGCGAACAGGGACAAGGGGTCAGCACAGATACGCAGTATTTT; V gene: TRBV29-1; D gene: .; clone size: many; J gene: TRBJ2-3
CDR3 protein: CASSLIPGPNTEAFF; CDR3 DNA: TGTGCCAGCAGCTTAATACCGGGGCCCAACACTGAAGCTTTCTTT; V gene: TRBV7-3; D gene: .; clone size: few; J gene: TRBJ1-1
CDR3 protein: CSASPRSRTGPYNEQFF; CDR3 DNA: TGCAGTGCTAGCCCCCGCTCGCGGACAGGCCCCTACAATGAGCAGTTCTTC; V gene: TRBV20-1; D gene: TRBD1; clone size: many; J gene: TRBJ2-1
CDR3 protein: CASSLAYGRGETEAFF; CDR3 DNA: TGTGCCAGCAGCTTAGCCTACGGCAGGGGAGAAACTGAAGCTTTCTTT; V gene: TRBV7-9; D gene: .; clone size: few; J gene: TRBJ1-1
CDR3 protein: CASSLTVDGYEQFF; CDR3 DNA: TGTGCCAGCAGCTTAACGGTTGACGGGTATGAGCAGTTCTTC; V gene: TRBV7-3; D gene: .; clone size: .; J gene: TRBJ2-1
CDR3 protein: CASSLVRELAGTNEQFF; CDR3 DNA: TGTGCCAGCAGCTTAGTCCGGGAGCTAGCGGGGACCAATGAGCAGTTCTTC; V gene: TRBV7-9; D gene: TRBD2; clone size: many; J gene: TRBJ2-1
CDR3 protein: CASSLFGTPDIGTKNIQYF; CDR3 DNA: TGTGCCAGCAGCTTATTCGGGACCCCCGACATAGGAACCAAAAACATTCAGTACTTC; V gene: TRBV11-2; D gene: .; clone size: .; J gene: TRBJ2-4
CDR3 protein: CASSQETSGRADDEQFF; CDR3 DNA: TGCGCCAGCAGCCAAGAGACTAGCGGGAGGGCCGACGATGAGCAGTTCTTC; V gene: TRBV4-3; D gene: TRBD2; clone size: .; J gene: TRBJ2-1
CDR3 protein: CASSIAVPNYGYTF; CDR3 DNA: TGTGCCAGTAGTATTGCAGTGCCAAACTATGGCTACACCTTC; V gene: TRBV19; D gene: .; clone size: few; J gene: TRBJ1-2
CDR3 protein: CASSLEQDRNTEAFF; CDR3 DNA: TGTGCCAGCAGCTTAGAACAGGATCGGAACACTGAAGCTTTCTTT; V gene: TRBV5-8; D gene: .; clone size: .; J gene: TRBJ1-1
CDR3 protein: CASSLRFGHTGELFF; CDR3 DNA: TGTGCCAGCAGTTTGAGGTTTGGGCATACCGGGGAGCTGTTTTTT; V gene: TRBV12-3/TRBV12-4; D gene: .; clone size: .; J gene: TRBJ2-2
CDR3 protein: CASSYTGQNYEQYF; CDR3 DNA: TGTGCCAGCAGTTACACCGGACAGAACTACGAGCAGTACTTC; V gene: TRBV6-5; D gene: .; clone size: many; J gene: TRBJ2-7
CDR3 protein: CSARGRLAAVNEQFF; CDR3 DNA: TGCAGTGCTAGAGGGAGACTAGCGGCAGTCAATGAGCAGTTCTTC; V gene: TRBV20-1; D gene: TRBD2; clone size: .; J gene: TRBJ2-1
CDR3 protein: CASSPGGRGYTF; CDR3 DNA: TGTGCCAGCAGTCCAGGGGGACGTGGCTACACCTTC; V gene: TRBV12-3/TRBV12-4; D gene: TRBD1; clone size: .; J gene: TRBJ1-2
CDR3 protein: CSARDGFKGRLEQYF; CDR3 DNA: TGCAGTGCTAGAGACGGGTTCAAAGGCCGCCTCGAGCAGTACTTC; V gene: TRBV20-1; D gene: .; clone size: .; J gene: TRBJ2-7
CDR3 protein: CSAGTQNQPQHF; CDR3 DNA: TGCAGTGCCGGGACCCAGAATCAGCCCCAGCATTTT; V gene: TRBV20-1; D gene: .; clone size: .; J gene: TRBJ1-5
CDR3 protein: CASSLDTVYGYTF; CDR3 DNA: TGTGCCAGCAGCTTAGACACGGTCTATGGCTACACCTTC; V gene: TRBV5-6; D gene: .; clone size: .; J gene: TRBJ1-2
CDR3 protein: CASLRDAAYEQYF; CDR3 DNA: TGTGCCAGCCTACGGGACGCAGCCTACGAGCAGTACTTC; V gene: TRBV2; D gene: .; clone size: .; J gene: TRBJ2-7
CDR3 protein: CSAGRGTGNNEQFF; CDR3 DNA: TGCAGTGCTGGACGGGGGACAGGCAACAATGAGCAGTTCTTC; V gene: TRBV20-1; D gene: TRBD1; clone size: once; J gene: TRBJ2-1
CDR3 protein: CASSPPSGVYNEQFF; CDR3 DNA: TGTGCCAGCAGTCCGCCGAGCGGGGTATACAATGAGCAGTTCTTC; V gene: TRBV27; D gene: TRBD2; clone size: .; J gene: TRBJ2-1
CDR3 protein: CASSTTSGVGNEQFF; CDR3 DNA: TGTGCCAGTAGTACTACTAGCGGGGTGGGGAATGAGCAGTTCTTC; V gene: TRBV19; D gene: TRBD2; clone size: .; J gene: TRBJ2-1
CDR3 protein: CASLITGTMANYGYTF; CDR3 DNA: TGTGCCAGCCTGATTACAGGGACGATGGCTAACTATGGCTACACCTTC; V gene: TRBV2; D gene: .; clone size: .; J gene: TRBJ1-2
CDR3 protein: CSAWTGNSPLHF; CDR3 DNA: TGCAGTGCTTGGACAGGGAATTCACCCCTCCACTTT; V gene: TRBV20-1; D gene: TRBD1; clone size: few; J gene: TRBJ1-6
CDR3 protein: CASSSIQGTYNEQFF; CDR3 DNA: TGCGCCAGCAGCTCCATACAGGGCACGTACAATGAGCAGTTCTTC; V gene: TRBV5-1; D gene: .; clone size: many; J gene: TRBJ2-1
CDR3 protein: CASSLGLEQYF; CDR3 DNA: TGTGCCAGCAGCTTAGGTTTAGAGCAGTACTTC; V gene: TRBV7-9; D gene: .; clone size: many; J gene: TRBJ2-7
CDR3 protein: CASSSYEVRVGTEAFF; CDR3 DNA: TGTGCCAGCAGTTCCTATGAGGTCAGGGTGGGTACTGAAGCTTTCTTT; V gene: TRBV6-5; D gene: .; clone size: few; J gene: TRBJ1-1
CDR3 protein: CASSLSGHPAQPQHF; CDR3 DNA: TGCGCCAGCAGCCTGTCCGGACATCCAGCTCAGCCCCAGCATTTT; V gene: TRBV5-1; D gene: .; clone size: many; J gene: TRBJ1-5
CDR3 protein: CSVEDSSYEQYF; CDR3 DNA: TGCAGCGTTGAAGACAGTTCCTACGAGCAGTACTTC; V gene: TRBV29-1; D gene: .; clone size: many; J gene: TRBJ2-7
CDR3 protein: CASSLWPGRSGEAFF; CDR3 DNA: TGTGCCAGCAGCTTATGGCCAGGGAGGTCGGGTGAAGCTTTCTTT; V gene: TRBV7-9; D gene: .; clone size: few; J gene: TRBJ1-1
CDR3 protein: CASSLLQSPGTEAFF; CDR3 DNA: TGCGCCAGCAGCCTGCTACAGTCCCCGGGCACTGAAGCTTTCTTT; V gene: TRBV5-1; D gene: .; clone size: .; J gene: TRBJ1-1
CDR3 protein: CASSFSTAIQETQYF; CDR3 DNA: TGCGCCAGCAGCTTCTCGACTGCTATCCAAGAGACCCAGTACTTC; V gene: TRBV5-1; D gene: .; clone size: few; J gene: TRBJ2-5
CDR3 protein: CASSYGGANEKLFF; CDR3 DNA: TGTGCCAGCAGTTACGGGGGGGCTAATGAAAAACTGTTTTTT; V gene: TRBV6-5; D gene: .; clone size: few; J gene: TRBJ1-4
CDR3 protein: CSVHQGVTGELFF; CDR3 DNA: TGCAGCGTCCATCAGGGTGTGACCGGGGAGCTGTTTTTT; V gene: TRBV29-1; D gene: .; clone size: .; J gene: TRBJ2-2
CDR3 protein: CASSQETGRFSPLHF; CDR3 DNA: TGTGCCAGCAGCCAAGAGACAGGGAGGTTTTCACCCCTCCACTTT; V gene: TRBV3-1; D gene: TRBD1; clone size: many; J gene: TRBJ1-6